The rows below give T cell receptor beta chains drawn from one sample of a study of a mutant IDH1 vaccine in newly diagnosed glioma. TCRdb's table, derived via immunoSEQ multiplex PCR, lists solely in-frame clones and lacks some. This table holds about 92,000 clones, under 90% found once. This sample comprised PBMCs, obtained from a glioma patient treated with radiotherapy, temozolomide or both. The receptors stem from a woman aged 50 to 65 with glioma. The CDR3 runs from the conserved cysteine through the conserved F or W. Fields, in order: D gene, V gene, clone size, J gene, CDR3 DNA, CDR3 protein. D genes are given only for firm matches. The size entry is marked missing in some rows and otherwise reads once, few, many or a size class.

>.|TRBV5-1|.|TRBJ2-1
TGCGCCAGCAGCTTAGGGAGGGGGACATACAATGAGCAGTTCTTC
CASSLGRGTYNEQFF
>.|TRBV10-3|.|TRBJ2-3
TGTGCCATCAGTGCCAGGGACACAGATACGCAGTATTTT
CAISARDTDTQYF
>.|TRBV9|.|TRBJ2-7
TGTGCCAGCAGCGTAGCCTCGGGCGAGCAGTACTTC
CASSVASGEQYF
>.|TRBV29-1|.|TRBJ1-2
TGCAGCGTTGACCCGCCGGGCACAATCTATGGCTACACCTTC
CSVDPPGTIYGYTF
>.|TRBV7-8|.|TRBJ1-3
TGTGCCAGCAGCCCCGGGCAGGACCGCACCATATATTTT
CASSPGQDRTIYF
>.|TRBV5-1|.|TRBJ1-1
TGCGCCAGCAGCCCGACGGTTTTGAACACTGAAGCTTTCTTT
CASSPTVLNTEAFF
>TRBD2|TRBV19|.|TRBJ2-2
TGTGCCAGTAGTATCACGGGGGGGGGCACCGGGGAGCTGTTTTTT
CASSITGGGTGELFF
>.|TRBV18|few|TRBJ2-1
TGTGCCAGCTCACTCCGAGGGGGAGGCGAGCAGTTCTTC
CASSLRGGGEQFF
>.|TRBV7-8|few|TRBJ1-2
TGTGCCAGCAGCCTAACTCTAGCTAACTATGGCTACACCTTC
CASSLTLANYGYTF
>.|TRBV6-5|.|TRBJ1-2
TGTGCCAGCAGAATCGACAGCCTCTATGGCTACACCTTC
CASRIDSLYGYTF
>.|TRBV9|.|TRBJ1-2
TGTGCCAGCAGCGTAGAGGACACCCCCTGGGGTACTAACTATGGCTACACCTTC
CASSVEDTPWGTNYGYTF
>.|TRBV7-9|.|TRBJ1-2
TGTGCCAGCAGCTTAAGTAGAGATGGCTACACCTTC
CASSLSRDGYTF
>.|TRBV29-1|few|TRBJ1-1
TGCAGCGTCGGAGGGCTGAACACTGAAGCTTTCTTT
CSVGGLNTEAFF
>TRBD2|TRBV7-2|.|TRBJ2-5
TGTGCCAGCAGCCCTCCGGGGGGACTAGCGGGGCTTGAGACCCAGTACTTC
CASSPPGGLAGLETQYF
>.|TRBV29-1|.|TRBJ2-5
TGCAGCGTTCCCGGGGACGCCCAAGAGACCCAGTACTTC
CSVPGDAQETQYF
>.|TRBV5-8|.|TRBJ1-5
TGTGCCAGCAGCTTGGGCGGGGGGGCGGACAATCAGCCCCAGCATTTT
CASSLGGGADNQPQHF
>.|TRBV5-1|once|TRBJ1-1
TGCGCCAGCAGCTTGGAGAGGGGCCAGAACACTGAAGCTTTCTTT
CASSLERGQNTEAFF